These T cell receptor beta chains were read from a single sample in a study of blood T cell repertoires in COVID-19. Repertoires were generated with immunoSEQ multiplex PCR, while TCRdb's copy carries only in-frame clones and drops some. The repertoire holds about 95,000 clones, with about 89% as singletons. Sample: peripheral blood. The receptors shown here come from a man in his fifties or sixties with COVID-19, enrolled during active disease. Both conserved end residues are part of each CDR3. A D gene is named only where the DNA matches it firmly. Clone size appears in some rows only: once, few, many, or a class for an expanded clone.

TRBD1	TRBV7-9	NA	TRBJ2-7	CASSLEGQGGHEQYF	TGTGCCAGCAGCTTAGAGGGACAGGGCGGCCACGAGCAGTACTTC
NA	TRBV7-9	NA	TRBJ1-3	CASASYGSSGNTIYF	TGTGCCAGCGCCTCATACGGGTCATCTGGAAACACCATATATTTT
TRBD1	TRBV14	NA	TRBJ2-7	CASSQGDSWVFHEQYF	TGTGCCAGCAGCCAAGGGGACAGTTGGGTTTTCCACGAGCAGTACTTC
NA	TRBV12-3/TRBV12-4	NA	TRBJ2-7	CASSFYGYEQYF	TGTGCCAGCAGTTTTTACGGGTACGAGCAGTACTTC
TRBD1	TRBV4-1	NA	TRBJ1-2	CASSHPGQGDYGYTF	TGCGCCAGCAGCCACCCCGGACAGGGGGATTATGGCTACACCTTC
NA	TRBV3-1/TRBV3-2	NA	TRBJ2-1	CASSQAPGSYNEQFF	TGTGCCAGCAGCCAAGCCCCAGGATCTTACAATGAGCAGTTCTTC
TRBD1	TRBV30	once	TRBJ2-7	CAWSRLGQGAYEQYF	TGTGCCTGGAGTCGCCTTGGACAGGGGGCGTACGAGCAGTACTTC
NA	TRBV9	few	TRBJ1-6	CASSTGPPYAASPLHF	TGTGCCAGCAGCACTGGGCCTCCCTACGCAGCTTCACCCCTCCACTTT
TRBD1	TRBV5-1	NA	TRBJ2-5	CASSLEILGTGFTQETQYF	TGCGCCAGCAGCCTAGAGATACTAGGGACAGGATTTACTCAAGAGACCCAGTACTTC
TRBD2	TRBV19	NA	TRBJ2-2	CASSTLAGGPTGELFF	TGTGCCAGTAGTACTCTAGCGGGGGGGCCGACCGGGGAGCTGTTTTTT
NA	TRBV3-1/TRBV3-2	NA	TRBJ1-2	CASSQNRVTNYGYTF	TGTGCCAGCAGCCAAAACAGGGTAACTAACTATGGCTACACCTTC
NA	TRBV7-2	NA	TRBJ2-7	CASSTPGILSYEQYF	TGTGCCAGCAGCACTCCAGGGATACTCTCCTACGAGCAGTACTTC
TRBD1	TRBV6-1	NA	TRBJ1-5	CASSVWTGARGNQPQHF	TGTGCCAGCAGTGTTTGGACAGGGGCGAGGGGCAATCAGCCCCAGCATTTT
NA	TRBV24-1	NA	TRBJ2-5	CATSDLMERTQYF	TGTGCCACCAGTGATTTGATGGAGAGGACCCAGTACTTC